This TCR beta chain came from a study of tissue T cells after allogeneic stem cell transplantation. Study results and caveats: Anatomically similar tissues had similar TCR repertoires within each patient. Blood and spleen captured only part of the tissue TCR repertoire.

Method: immunoSEQ multiplex PCR; TCRdb's copy keeps in-frame clones and lacks some. Of about 7,200 clones detected, roughly half appear once; the ten largest clones hold just under 8.5%. The time point: mouse harvest day 7 after allogeneic transplant. The graft held 10^6 splenic CD5+ T cells and 10^7 T-cell-depleted bone marrow cells. B6 (H2b) cells into BALB/c (H2d) mice; tissues taken at day 7 or 14. Trimming stripped 0 bases from V and 3 bases from J, with 5 bases between. There are 13 residues in the CDR3. Germline values: CDR1 LGHNA, CDR2 YSYQKL. This clone was seen a handful of times. Its specificity is not known. Mouse names are used for the genes. The CDR3 goes on 1 residue after the read ends, and that part is filled in from the germline J gene.

The source is a female BALB/c mouse given C57BL/6 T cells with graft-versus-host disease after an allogeneic hematopoietic cell transplant. Material: lymph node tissue. The chain couples TRBV2 to TRBJ1-1; tentatively, D is TRBD1 (5 bases). CDR3 loop: CASSQDRDTEVFF. The covered CDR3 bases are TGTGCCAGCAGCCAAGACAGGGACACAGAAGTCTTC.